This TCR beta chain was retrieved from a study of blood T cell repertoires in COVID-19. Across the whole study: The United States, Italy and Spain were the sources of the acute and convalescent COVID-19 samples.

The CDR3 has 16 residues. Trimming removed 4 bases from V and 10 bases from J, with 22 bases in between. Per germline, CDR1 MNHEY and CDR2 SMNVEV (reference sequence). This table comes from immunoSEQ multiplex PCR, and its TCRdb copy is limited to in-frame clones, with some not included. Among some 350,000 clones listed, around nine tenths were seen once. Sequenced input: peripheral blood. This receptor was identified in a human donor in a cohort sampled during active COVID-19. This rearrangement joins TRBV27 to TRBJ1-4; D possibly corresponds to TRBD1 (6 bases). Here the CDR3 reads CASSSSGAMGGIKLFF. CDR3 coding DNA: TGTGCCAGCAGTTCCTCAGGGGCTATGGGGGGGATAAAACTGTTTTTT.